Listed here are 7 T cell receptor beta chains from one sample, sequenced in a study of blood T cell repertoires in COVID-19. Using immunoSEQ multiplex PCR, the repertoire was profiled, and TCRdb retains in-frame clones only, with some absent. Among approximately 70,000 clones listed, 80% to 85% were seen once. The sample comprised peripheral blood. All receptors come from an older woman with acute or convalescent COVID-19.

This chain links TRBV19 with TRBJ2-3; TRBD2 matches 9 bases. Unmatched junction bases numbered 5, after V lost 4 bases and J lost 6 bases. CDR3 length: 14 residues. The germline V gene has CDR1 LNHDA and CDR2 SQIVND (reference sequence). In DNA form, the CDR3 reads TGTGCCAGTAGTAGTAGCGGGGGCGGTGATACGCAGTATTTT. Amino acids: CASSSSGGGDTQYF.

This clone was seen a single time. V and J are TRBV9 and TRBJ2-7, with D unresolved. The CDR3 length is 14 residues. Trimming pared 2 bases from V and 2 bases from J, leaving 11 bases between. The germline gives CDR1 SGDLS, CDR2 YYNGEE. CDR3 nucleotide sequence: TGTGCCAGCAGCGTCGCAGATAACCCCTACGAGCAGTACTTC. This gives the protein CASSVADNPYEQYF.

The V gene is TRBV15, the J gene TRBJ1-4; the D is unclear. Germline V gene sequence: CDR1 LNHNV, CDR2 YYDKDF (reference sequence). Trimming took off 1 base at V and 4 bases at J, with 7 bases between the two ends. The CDR3 has 14 amino acids. The CDR3 is CATSRGASNEKLFF. The CDR3 nucleotides are TGTGCCACCAGCAGAGGGGCGAGTAATGAAAAACTGTTTTTT.

The chain combines TRBV27 with TRBJ1-4; D gene ambiguous. Trimming removed 3 bases at V and 0 bases at J, with 17 bases between. Per the germline V gene, CDR1 is MNHEY and CDR2 is SMNVEV (reference sequence). This CDR3 has 18 residues. The CDR3 reads CASSFRPPLYATNEKLFF. The CDR3 coding sequence is TGTGCCAGCAGTTTCCGCCCCCCCCTATATGCAACTAATGAAAAACTGTTTTTT.

The chain has TRBV5-6 and TRBJ2-2; D possibly corresponds to TRBD2 (6 bases). The CDR3 totals 15 residues. Germline CDR1 and CDR2: SGHDT and YYEEEE. Trimming left V 3 bases short and J 3 bases short, with 12 bases between. CDR3 loop: CASSSTRLDTGELFF. Here the CDR3 DNA reads TGTGCCAGCAGCTCGACTAGATTGGACACCGGGGAGCTGTTTTTT.

This clone was detected only once. The chain uses TRBV9 and TRBJ2-3; weak D call: TRBD1 (6 bases). Germline V CDR1 and CDR2: SGDLS, YYNGEE. The V end was cut by 3 bases, the J end by 3 bases, with 17 bases between. This CDR3 has 16 residues. This CDR3 reads CASSATQGPTTDTQYF. The CDR3 nucleotides read TGTGCCAGCAGCGCCACTCAGGGGCCTACGACAGATACGCAGTATTTT.

This chain uses TRBV5-4 with TRBJ1-3, with a possible D match to TRBD1 (5 bases). Germline V gives CDR1 SGHNT, CDR2 YYREEE (reference sequence). The length of the CDR3 is 15 residues. Trimming removed 4 bases at V and 0 bases at J, with 11 bases between. CDR3 bases: TGTGCCAGCAGCCTGCAGGGCTACTCTGGAAACACCATATATTTT. It translates to CASSLQGYSGNTIYF. The full variable domain, with the rest looked up from reference TRBV5-4 and TRBJ1-3, is ETGVTQSPTHLIKTRGQQVTLRCSSQSGHNTVSWYQQALGQGPQFIFQYYREEENGRGNFPPRFSGLQFPNYSSELNVNALELDDSALYLCASSLQGYSGNTIYFGEGSWLTVV.